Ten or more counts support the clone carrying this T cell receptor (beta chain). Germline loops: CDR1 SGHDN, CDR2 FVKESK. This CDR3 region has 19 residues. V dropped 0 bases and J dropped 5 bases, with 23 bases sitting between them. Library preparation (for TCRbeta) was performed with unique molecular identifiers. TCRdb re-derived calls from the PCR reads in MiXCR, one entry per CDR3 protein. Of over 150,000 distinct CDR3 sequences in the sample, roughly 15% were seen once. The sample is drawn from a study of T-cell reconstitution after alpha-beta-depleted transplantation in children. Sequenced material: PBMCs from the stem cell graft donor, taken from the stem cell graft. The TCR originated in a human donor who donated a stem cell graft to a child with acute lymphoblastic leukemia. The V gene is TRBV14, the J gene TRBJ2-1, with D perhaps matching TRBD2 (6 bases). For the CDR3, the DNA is TGTGCCAGCAGCCAAGAGTCCTCCCCCGGGGGAGGCCTTAACAATGAGCAGTTCTTC. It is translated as CASSQESSPGGGLNNEQFF.